These 15 T cell receptor beta chains were sequenced from one sample in a study of blood T cell repertoires in COVID-19. Data came from immunoSEQ multiplex PCR; TCRdb stores just in-frame clones and leaves some out. The table includes roughly 300,000 clones, more than 75% detected once. The sample comprised PBMCs or T cells enriched from blood (not recorded which). The receptors originated from a man aged 25 to 40 who had recovered from COVID-19.

The J gene is TRBJ2-1, the V gene TRBV5-1; 13 nucleotides agree with TRBD2. CDR1 and CDR2 from the germline V gene are SGHRS and YFSETQ. Trimming at V came to 0 bases and at J to 1 base, leaving 4 bases not matched to a gene. This CDR3 is built from 18 residues. The CDR3 protein is CASSLEGLAGISYNEQFF. The CDR3 region has the DNA TGCGCCAGCAGCTTGGAGGGACTAGCGGGAATATCCTACAATGAGCAGTTCTTC.

The V and J genes are TRBV4-1 and TRBJ2-2; 8 bases are a match to TRBD1. Germline CDR1 reads MGHRA; CDR2 reads YSYEKL. The CDR3 consists of 15 residues. The junction had 2 bases not matched to a gene; V was cut back by 1 base and J by 4 bases. CDR3 protein: CASSQGRGLTGELFF. The CDR3 bases are TGCGCCAGCAGCCAAGGCAGGGGGCTCACCGGGGAGCTGTTTTTT.

This clone was picked up a small number of times. The rearrangement joins TRBV3-1 (or the pseudogene TRBV3-2) to TRBJ2-1, with 16 nucleotides matching TRBD2. The germline V gene encodes CDR1 LGHDT and CDR2 YNNKEL (reference sequence). V lost 4 bases to trimming and J lost 10 bases; unmatched junction nucleotides: 7. The CDR3 spans 16 residues. The CDR3 spells CASSRLGLAGGGEQFF. The CDR3 region has the DNA TGTGCCAGCAGCCGATTGGGACTAGCGGGAGGGGGGGAGCAGTTCTTC.

The V and J genes are TRBV5-1 and TRBJ1-4; 7 nucleotides match TRBD1. Germline V gene lookup returns CDR1 SGHRS and CDR2 YFSETQ. This CDR3 has 18 residues. With V trimmed by 2 bases and J by 0 bases, 10 bases remained unmatched. The CDR3 spells CASSLDPTGTTTNEKLFF. CDR3 bases: TGCGCCAGCAGCTTAGATCCGACAGGGACCACAACTAATGAAAAACTGTTTTTT.

The V and J genes are TRBV6-5 and TRBJ1-1; perhaps TRBD1 as D (6 bases). Germline V gene data show CDR1 as MNHEY and CDR2 as SVGAGI. The CDR3 has 13 residues. Trimming left V 8 bases short and J 1 base short, with 11 bases between. CDR3 in DNA: TGTGCCAGCTCTTCGGACAGGAACACTGAAGCTTTCTTT. Translation gives CASSSDRNTEAFF.

The genes are TRBV20-1 and TRBJ1-2; weak D call: TRBD1 (5 bases). Germline V gene lookup returns CDR1 DFQATT and CDR2 SNEGSKA (reference sequence). The V end was cut by 7 bases, the J end by 4 bases, with 10 bases between. The CDR3 consists of 11 residues. CDR3 sequence reads: CSGQNSYGYTF. CDR3 bases: TGCAGTGGACAGAATTCCTATGGCTACACCTTC.

The chain uses TRBV7-9 and TRBJ1-1, with 9 bases lining up with TRBD1. Per germline, CDR1 SEHNR and CDR2 FQNEAQ (reference sequence). The trim removed 2 bases at V and 1 base at J, leaving 5 bases unmatched. The CDR3 totals 16 residues. CDR3 protein: CASSLQGTGRNTEAFF. The CDR3 DNA follows: TGTGCCAGCAGCTTACAAGGGACAGGGCGGAACACTGAAGCTTTCTTT.

The chain recombines TRBV3-1 (or the pseudogene TRBV3-2) with TRBJ2-3, with D tentatively TRBD1 (5 bases). The CDR3 spans 17 residues. Between the trimmed V and J ends, which lost 0 bases and 7 bases, there was a span of 20 bases. Germline CDR1 LGHDT, CDR2 YNNKEL (reference sequence). CDR3 sequence reads: CASSQDSGPRSLNTQYF. CDR3 DNA: TGTGCCAGCAGCCAAGATTCAGGGCCTAGGTCCCTTAATACGCAGTATTTT.

V usage is TRBV11-3 and J usage is TRBJ1-2; 7 nucleotides line up with TRBD1. This CDR3 has 15 residues. J was trimmed by 0 bases and V by 4 bases; bases with no gene match: 5. Germline CDR1 and CDR2: SGHNT and YENEEA. The CDR3 reads CASSSYRGPNYGYTF. Here the CDR3 DNA reads TGTGCCAGCAGCTCTTACAGGGGACCTAACTATGGCTACACCTTC.

This chain connects TRBV5-1 to TRBJ2-3; 9 positions agree with TRBD1. The CDR3 length is 15 residues. Trimming cost V 0 bases and J 4 bases; bases outside gene matches: 3. The germline CDR1 and CDR2 sequences are SGHRS and YFSETQ. CDR3 residues: CASSLGDRDADTQYF. CDR3 DNA sequence: TGCGCCAGCAGCTTGGGGGACAGGGATGCAGATACGCAGTATTTT.

The V and J genes are TRBV28 and TRBJ1-1; possibly TRBD1 for D (5 bases). V was shortened by 3 bases and J by 3 bases, with 14 bases between the two germline ends. Germline V gene lookup returns CDR1 MDHEN and CDR2 SYDVKM. This CDR3 is built from 15 residues. As DNA, the CDR3 is TGTGCCAGCAGTTTCTCCGCGGGGCGCTACACTGAAGCTTTCTTT. Amino acids: CASSFSAGRYTEAFF.

The chain links TRBV7-9 to TRBJ1-1; 8 bases align to TRBD1. After removal of 5 bases from V and 4 bases from J, the junction contained 3 bases not matched to a gene. The CDR3 has 13 amino acids. The germline V gene has CDR1 SEHNR and CDR2 FQNEAQ (reference sequence). CDR3: CASSTTGGTEAFF. The CDR3 DNA sequence: TGTGCCAGCAGCACTACAGGGGGCACTGAAGCTTTCTTT.

The chain is built from TRBV3-1 (or the pseudogene TRBV3-2) and TRBJ2-7, with D perhaps matching TRBD1 (5 bases). The germline V gene has CDR1 LGHDT and CDR2 YNNKEL (reference sequence). The CDR3 consists of 13 residues. Trimming removed 1 base at V and 5 bases at J, with 9 bases between. CDR3 in DNA: TGTGCCAGCAGCCAAGCAGGGCGGAACGAGCAGTACTTC. Protein sequence: CASSQAGRNEQYF.

This chain connects TRBV7-9 to TRBJ1-1; no firm D call. The germline V gene encodes CDR1 SEHNR and CDR2 FQNEAQ (reference sequence). V gave up 4 bases and J gave up 1 base, with 13 bases separating them. This CDR3 comprises 15 residues. DNA for the CDR3: TGTGCCAGCAGCTCAGGCGGGCGGGGGAACACTGAAGCTTTCTTT. Its translation is CASSSGGRGNTEAFF.

CDR3 residues: CASRRTSGTYEQYF. CDR3 in DNA: TGTGCCAGCAGGCGGACTAGCGGGACCTACGAGCAGTACTTC. The chain combines TRBV28 with TRBJ2-7; 12 bases align to TRBD2. CDR1 is MDHEN, CDR2 SYDVKM, per germline. The CDR3 is made up of 14 amino acids. J lost 2 bases, V lost 6 bases, and 2 bases had no gene match. The variable domain in full, with the rest retrieved from reference TRBV28 and TRBJ2-7, is DVKVTQSSRYLVKRTGEKVFLECVQDMDHENMFWYRQDPGLGLRLIYFSYDVKMKEKGDIPEGYSVSREKKERFSLILESASTNQTSMYLCASRRTSGTYEQYFGPGTRLTVT.